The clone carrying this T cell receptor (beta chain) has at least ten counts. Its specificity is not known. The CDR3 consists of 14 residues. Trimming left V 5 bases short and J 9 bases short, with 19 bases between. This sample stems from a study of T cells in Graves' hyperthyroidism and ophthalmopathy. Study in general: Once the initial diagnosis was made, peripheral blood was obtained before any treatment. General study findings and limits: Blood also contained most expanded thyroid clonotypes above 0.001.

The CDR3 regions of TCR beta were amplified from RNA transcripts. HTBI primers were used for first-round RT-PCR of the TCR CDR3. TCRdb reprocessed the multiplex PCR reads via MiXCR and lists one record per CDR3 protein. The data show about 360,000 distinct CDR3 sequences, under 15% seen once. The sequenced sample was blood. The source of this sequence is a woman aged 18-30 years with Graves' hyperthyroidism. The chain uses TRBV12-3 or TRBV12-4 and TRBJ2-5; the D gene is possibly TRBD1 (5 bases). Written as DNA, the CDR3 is TGTGCCAGCAGTACCCCGCCCAGGGAAGGGGCCCAGTACTTC. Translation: CASSTPPREGAQYF.